This TCR beta chain was sequenced during a study of human T cells and chemical hapten exposure. Study results and caveats: Significantly more large CDR3 similarity clusters arose among expanded TCRs than among controls.

Time point specified: patch test 3, about 24 weeks after DPC sensitization. The treatment here: therapeutic diphenylcyclopropenone sensitization with weekly scalp DPC. Unfractionated whole blood was the source from which total RNA was extracted. The library labeled individual cDNA molecules by adding unique molecular identifiers to them. Original methodology: Per-sample TCR counts ranged from roughly 23,224 to 750,000, median roughly 87,000. A single record per CDR3 protein comes from TCRdb applying MiXCR to the RACE reads. The V and J calls and clone size come from TCRdb's table, not from the authors' own analysis. The table records about 39,000 distinct CDR3 sequences, roughly 13% of them present only once. This clonotype has a count of ten or more. Its target is unknown. The starting material was whole blood, obtained in connection with sensitization to the hapten diphenylcyclopropenone (DPC). This clonotype was sampled from a woman aged 40-49 years with alopecia areata. Some clones in this sample may be carry-over from other donors' samples.

Here the CDR3 reads CASLQGSGANVLTF. In DNA form, the CDR3 reads TGTGCCAGTTTACAGGGGTCTGGGGCCAACGTCCTGACTTTC. The V gene is TRBV19, the J gene TRBJ2-6; the match to TRBD1 covers 7 bases. Germline V lookup: CDR1 LNHDA, CDR2 SQIVND (reference sequence). The J segment lost 1 base and the V segment lost 8 bases, leaving 2 bases of the junction unmatched. This CDR3 comprises 14 residues.